These T cell receptor beta chains were read from a single sample in a study of tumor-infiltrating lymphocytes in localized non-small cell lung cancer. Sequencing was performed with immunoSEQ multiplex PCR; in TCRdb, only in-frame clones are kept and a portion is missing. This table holds 9,200 or so clones, just under 85% found once. Sequences were obtained from uninvolved lung tissue not adjacent to the tumor. The receptors here all came from a human donor with non-small cell lung cancer. Each CDR3 is given with its conserved first and last residue. D genes are given only for firm matches. Expanded clones are given a class, and other clones once, few, many or no size at all.

d_gene: -; abundance: few; v_gene: TRBV7-8; j_gene: TRBJ1-5; CDR3nt: TGTGCCAGCAGCCTCCTCATTGGGTGGAGCAATCAGCCCCAGCATTTT; CDR3aa: CASSLLIGWSNQPQHF
d_gene: -; abundance: -; v_gene: TRBV7-3; j_gene: TRBJ1-5; CDR3nt: TGTGCCAACCGCCCGCCCCAGCATTTT; CDR3aa: CANRPPQHF
d_gene: TRBD1; abundance: -; v_gene: TRBV7-2; j_gene: TRBJ1-3; CDR3nt: TGTGCCAGCAGCTTAGGGACAGGGTTTACTGGAAACACCATATATTTT; CDR3aa: CASSLGTGFTGNTIYF
d_gene: -; abundance: once; v_gene: TRBV7-2; j_gene: TRBJ2-3; CDR3nt: TGTGCCAGCAGCTTAGCCCCAGCCGGCACAGATACGCAGTATTTT; CDR3aa: CASSLAPAGTDTQYF
d_gene: -; abundance: -; v_gene: TRBV12-5; j_gene: TRBJ2-2; CDR3nt: TGTGCTAGTGGTTTGGTAGAGGGGGCGAACACCGGGGAGCTGTTTTTT; CDR3aa: CASGLVEGANTGELFF
d_gene: -; abundance: -; v_gene: TRBV19; j_gene: TRBJ1-1; CDR3nt: TGTGCCAGTAGTATCGGTGTGGGAGTCAGTGAAGCTTTCTTT; CDR3aa: CASSIGVGVSEAFF
d_gene: TRBD1; abundance: -; v_gene: TRBV28; j_gene: TRBJ1-5; CDR3nt: TGTGCCAGCAGTTTGTACAGGGGAGTTTTTGATCAGCCCCAGCATTTT; CDR3aa: CASSLYRGVFDQPQHF
d_gene: TRBD1; abundance: once; v_gene: TRBV4-1; j_gene: TRBJ2-5; CDR3nt: TGCGCCAGCAGCCAAACCCCAGGGGGTAGTCAAGAGACCCAGTACTTC; CDR3aa: CASSQTPGGSQETQYF
d_gene: TRBD2; abundance: -; v_gene: TRBV5-6; j_gene: TRBJ2-7; CDR3nt: TGTGCCAGCAGGTCGGCTAGCGGCCCCTACGAGCAGTACTTC; CDR3aa: CASRSASGPYEQYF
d_gene: -; abundance: -; v_gene: TRBV5-8; j_gene: TRBJ2-5; CDR3nt: TGTGCCAGCAGCTTCACACTTCAAGAGACCCAGTACTTC; CDR3aa: CASSFTLQETQYF
d_gene: -; abundance: once; v_gene: TRBV5-1; j_gene: TRBJ1-4; CDR3nt: TGCGCCAGCAGTGCCACTACAGTTAATGAAAAACTGTTTTTT; CDR3aa: CASSATTVNEKLFF
d_gene: -; abundance: -; v_gene: TRBV2; j_gene: TRBJ1-4; CDR3nt: TGTGCCAGCAGTGAGCAACCCGGGGGCTTCAATGAAAAACTGTTTTTT; CDR3aa: CASSEQPGGFNEKLFF
d_gene: TRBD2; abundance: -; v_gene: TRBV7-2; j_gene: TRBJ2-1; CDR3nt: TGTGCCAGCAGTTCAGGGACTAGCGGGTACAATGAGCAGTTCTTC; CDR3aa: CASSSGTSGYNEQFF
d_gene: -; abundance: -; v_gene: TRBV7-9; j_gene: TRBJ2-1; CDR3nt: TGTGCCAGCAGCTTTGGAGCGGACAAGCAGTTCTTC; CDR3aa: CASSFGADKQFF
d_gene: -; abundance: -; v_gene: TRBV5-1; j_gene: TRBJ1-3; CDR3nt: TGCGCCAGCAGCTTGGAAGGAACTGGAAACACCATATATTTT; CDR3aa: CASSLEGTGNTIYF
d_gene: TRBD2; abundance: -; v_gene: TRBV4-2; j_gene: TRBJ2-5; CDR3nt: TGTGCCAGCAAACGGGGGCTAGCGGGAGGAGAGACCCAGTACTTC; CDR3aa: CASKRGLAGGETQYF
d_gene: -; abundance: -; v_gene: TRBV25-1; j_gene: TRBJ1-4; CDR3nt: TGTGCCAGCAGTGTGTGGCATCGGGGAAATGAAAAACTGTTTTTT; CDR3aa: CASSVWHRGNEKLFF
d_gene: TRBD1; abundance: -; v_gene: TRBV28; j_gene: TRBJ2-7; CDR3nt: TGTGCCAGCAGACCCCCAGTAATACCCGGGACAGGCTCCTACGAGCAGTACTTC; CDR3aa: CASRPPVIPGTGSYEQYF
d_gene: TRBD1; abundance: -; v_gene: TRBV2; j_gene: TRBJ1-4; CDR3nt: TGTGCCAGTAAGGGACAGACTAATGAAAAACTGTTTTTT; CDR3aa: CASKGQTNEKLFF
d_gene: TRBD1; abundance: -; v_gene: TRBV10-1; j_gene: TRBJ2-3; CDR3nt: TGCGCCAGCAGTGAACTCGGACAGGGGGCAGATACGCAGTATTTT; CDR3aa: CASSELGQGADTQYF
d_gene: -; abundance: -; v_gene: TRBV5-1; j_gene: TRBJ2-3; CDR3nt: TGCGCCAGTTATCCCAGCCCCACAGATACGCAGTATTTT; CDR3aa: CASYPSPTDTQYF
d_gene: -; abundance: -; v_gene: TRBV27; j_gene: TRBJ1-1; CDR3nt: TGTGCCAGCAGTTTGTCTGGCCTCTCAGGGGTTGAAGCTTTCTTT; CDR3aa: CASSLSGLSGVEAFF
d_gene: TRBD1; abundance: -; v_gene: TRBV27; j_gene: TRBJ1-1; CDR3nt: TGTGCCAGCAGTTTCGGGACAGGGGTTCGGACTGAAGCTTTCTTT; CDR3aa: CASSFGTGVRTEAFF
d_gene: -; abundance: -; v_gene: TRBV14; j_gene: TRBJ2-5; CDR3nt: TGTGCCAGCAGCCACCTTACTGGGTGGGCCCAAGAGACCCAGTACTTC; CDR3aa: CASSHLTGWAQETQYF
d_gene: TRBD1; abundance: -; v_gene: TRBV30; j_gene: TRBJ2-2; CDR3nt: TGTGCCTGGGGGACAGGGGGGGTTTGGCGCACCGGGGAGCTGTTTTTT; CDR3aa: CAWGTGGVWRTGELFF
d_gene: TRBD2; abundance: -; v_gene: TRBV7-2; j_gene: TRBJ2-3; CDR3nt: TGTGCCAGCAGCTTAGTTGGGACTAGCGGGGTGAGCACAGATACGCAGTATTTT; CDR3aa: CASSLVGTSGVSTDTQYF
d_gene: TRBD1; abundance: once; v_gene: TRBV27; j_gene: TRBJ2-3; CDR3nt: TGTGCCAGCAGTGGCTCGGGACAGGGCTCCACAGATACGCAGTATTTT; CDR3aa: CASSGSGQGSTDTQYF
d_gene: -; abundance: -; v_gene: TRBV7-2; j_gene: TRBJ1-2; CDR3nt: TGTGCCAGCAGCGACGTCCCTTTGGGAGGCTACACCTTC; CDR3aa: CASSDVPLGGYTF
d_gene: -; abundance: -; v_gene: TRBV5-6; j_gene: TRBJ1-4; CDR3nt: TGTGCCAGCAGCTGGGGGGCTAATGAAAAACTGTTTTTT; CDR3aa: CASSWGANEKLFF
d_gene: -; abundance: few; v_gene: TRBV11-2; j_gene: TRBJ1-2; CDR3nt: TGTGCCAGCAGCTCAGTTTCCATACATAACTATGGCTACACCTTC; CDR3aa: CASSSVSIHNYGYTF
d_gene: -; abundance: -; v_gene: TRBV2; j_gene: TRBJ2-3; CDR3nt: TGTGCCAGCTCTCGACGCACAGATACGCAGTATTTT; CDR3aa: CASSRRTDTQYF
d_gene: TRBD1; abundance: -; v_gene: TRBV27; j_gene: TRBJ1-1; CDR3nt: TGTGCCAGCAGTTTACAGGGGGGCAACACTGAAGCTTTCTTT; CDR3aa: CASSLQGGNTEAFF
d_gene: -; abundance: -; v_gene: TRBV7-3; j_gene: TRBJ2-1; CDR3nt: TGTGCCAGCAGCTTATATCCCATCCCCTCTGCTGGGGAGCAGTTCTTC; CDR3aa: CASSLYPIPSAGEQFF
d_gene: TRBD2; abundance: -; v_gene: TRBV4-3; j_gene: TRBJ2-1; CDR3nt: TGCGCCAGCAGCCAAGAACCGGGGGGGGGCCAATTTGACAATGAGCAGTTCTTC; CDR3aa: CASSQEPGGGQFDNEQFF
d_gene: TRBD1; abundance: -; v_gene: TRBV2; j_gene: TRBJ1-2; CDR3nt: TGTGCCCAGGGGGACAGCACTAACTATGGCTACACCTTC; CDR3aa: CAQGDSTNYGYTF
d_gene: TRBD1; abundance: once; v_gene: TRBV11-2; j_gene: TRBJ1-2; CDR3nt: TGTGCCAGCAGCTTTGCAGGGGGCCACTATGGCTACACCTTC; CDR3aa: CASSFAGGHYGYTF
d_gene: TRBD2; abundance: -; v_gene: TRBV9; j_gene: TRBJ2-3; CDR3nt: TGTGCCAGCAGCCCAAGGGGCGGGAGTTGGGCAGATACGCAGTATTTT; CDR3aa: CASSPRGGSWADTQYF
d_gene: TRBD1; abundance: -; v_gene: TRBV4-3; j_gene: TRBJ1-2; CDR3nt: TGCGCCAGCAGCCAAGCAGGGGGCTACTATGGCTACACCTTC; CDR3aa: CASSQAGGYYGYTF
d_gene: -; abundance: -; v_gene: TRBV7-6; j_gene: TRBJ2-2; CDR3nt: TGTGCCAGCAGCCGCCAGGGGAACACCGGGGAGCTGTTTTTT; CDR3aa: CASSRQGNTGELFF
d_gene: TRBD2; abundance: large; v_gene: TRBV9; j_gene: TRBJ2-3; CDR3nt: TGTGCCAGCAGCTTCAGCGGGAGTGGCACAGATACGCAGTATTTT; CDR3aa: CASSFSGSGTDTQYF
d_gene: -; abundance: once; v_gene: TRBV11-2; j_gene: TRBJ1-1; CDR3nt: TGTGCCAGCAGCTCCTTCACCCGACAGGCCGGGGCTTTCTTT; CDR3aa: CASSSFTRQAGAFF
d_gene: -; abundance: -; v_gene: TRBV5-1; j_gene: TRBJ1-1; CDR3nt: TGCGCCAGCACGAAGGAGGGGAAAAACACTGAAGCTTTCTTT; CDR3aa: CASTKEGKNTEAFF
d_gene: -; abundance: -; v_gene: TRBV27; j_gene: TRBJ1-1; CDR3nt: TGTGCCAGCAGTTTGTTGTGGGGGCTTGAGACTGAAGCTTTCTTT; CDR3aa: CASSLLWGLETEAFF
d_gene: TRBD2; abundance: once; v_gene: TRBV4-2; j_gene: TRBJ2-5; CDR3nt: TGTGCCAGCAGCCAACCGGGGGGGGTTGGACAAGAGACCCAGTACTTC; CDR3aa: CASSQPGGVGQETQYF
d_gene: -; abundance: -; v_gene: TRBV10-1; j_gene: TRBJ1-4; CDR3nt: TGCGCCAGCAGTGAGTCGTTGGCAGGGTCACCTTTGCTTAGTAATGAAAAACTGTTTTTT; CDR3aa: CASSESLAGSPLLSNEKLFF
d_gene: TRBD2; abundance: -; v_gene: TRBV7-2; j_gene: TRBJ2-3; CDR3nt: TGTGCCAGCAGCCCAGGGACTAGCGGAAGCACAGATACGCAGTATTTT; CDR3aa: CASSPGTSGSTDTQYF